This T cell receptor beta chain was identified during a study of blood T cell repertoires in COVID-19. Study-wide context: PBMCs, B-cell-depleted T cells, or T cells provided the cDNA or gDNA that made up the material.

Clones were read by immunoSEQ multiplex PCR, and TCRdb kept only the in-frame ones, dropping some. Of around 150,000 clones in the sample, approximately 86% are singletons; the top ten hold 2.5% to 4%. The CDR3 extends over 14 amino acids. Trimming removed 1 base from V and 2 bases from J, with 9 bases in between. Germline V CDR1 and CDR2: SEHNR, FQNEAQ (reference sequence). The sequenced sample consisted of peripheral blood. V usage is TRBV7-9 and J usage is TRBJ2-7; maybe TRBD1 (6 bases). The source is a man in his 70s with acute or convalescent COVID-19. CDR3 region: CASSLGGLPYEQYF. In DNA, the CDR3 is TGTGCCAGCAGCTTAGGGGGGCTCCCCTACGAGCAGTACTTC.